This T cell receptor (beta chain) was retrieved from a study of blood T cells in healthy people across ages. A second 7 to 11 cycle PCR used barcoded and J-beta primers. Each CDR3 protein gets one entry after TCRdb re-called the 5' RACE reads with MiXCR. The table shows around 500,000 distinct CDR3 sequences, with roughly a quarter occurring only once. Turning to this clonotype: The antigen remains undetermined.

Regarding the study as a whole: Aged donors had fewer naive CD4+ cells and lower diversity than long-lived donors.

The ends were cut back, 5 bases at V and 5 bases at J, with 12 bases in the middle. Germline CDR1 reads LNHNV; CDR2 reads YYDKDF (reference sequence). CDR3 size: 13 residues. Researchers collected approximately 9.5 milliliters of peripheral blood from every single donor. This same sample was also taken into another study, of T cells of mothers and their children. From that study: In each mother, TCR beta CDR3 reads exceeded 8 million; in each child, they numbered around 3 million. Related mother-child pairs showed slightly, non-significantly higher overlap than unrelated pairs.

This TCR came from a boy between 2 and 10 years old in good health. The sequencing sample was made of blood. V and J are TRBV15 and TRBJ2-5; no clear D gene. The DNA of the CDR3 is TGTGCCACCAGCGGGCCCCGAGAGGAGACCCAGTACTTC. Amino acids: CATSGPREETQYF.